Listed here are 18 T cell receptor beta chains from one sample, sequenced in a study of blood T cell repertoires in COVID-19. Sequencing used immunoSEQ multiplex PCR; TCRdb keeps in-frame clones, though not all of them. The sample consists of about 34,000 clones, about 75% of them appearing once. Material for sequencing was peripheral blood. Receptor source: a man at least 80 years old with active or convalescent COVID-19.

This sequence joins TRBV24-1 and TRBJ2-1; no clear D. Trimming pared 1 base from V and 3 bases from J, leaving 6 bases between. Germline V lookup: CDR1 KGHDR, CDR2 SFDVKD. This CDR3 region has 14 residues. CDR3 DNA sequence: TGTGCCACCAGTGATTTCGACAACTACAATGAGCAGTTCTTC. Translation gives CATSDFDNYNEQFF.

The chain combines TRBV6-2 or TRBV6-3 with TRBJ2-3; D remains ambiguous. V dropped 0 bases and J dropped 0 bases, with 10 bases sitting between them. The length of the CDR3 is 16 residues. Germline lookup yields CDR1 MNHEY and CDR2 SVGEGT. CDR3 in DNA: TGTGCCAGCAGTTACTCGATCGAGGCTAGCACAGATACGCAGTATTTT. This sequence encodes CASSYSIEASTDTQYF.

The CDR3 DNA reads TGCGCCACCAAAACCGCGGGGGGCTTGGCCGGGGAGCTGTTTTTT. It is translated as CATKTAGGLAGELFF. The gene calls are TRBV5-1 and TRBJ2-2; 8 bases map to TRBD2. Per the germline V gene, CDR1 is SGHRS and CDR2 is YFSETQ. V shed 9 bases and J 6 bases; nucleotides not matched to a gene: 13. The CDR3 consists of 15 residues.

The rearrangement links TRBV7-3 to TRBJ2-3, with a tentative D call TRBD2 (5 bases). Looked up from germline, CDR1 is SGHTA and CDR2 is FQGTGA. Deletions cut 5 bases from V and 3 bases from J, with 12 bases between. This CDR3 contains 14 residues. The CDR3 nucleotides are TGTGCCAGCAGCCCGGGGAGTGCGACAGATACGCAGTATTTT. As protein: CASSPGSATDTQYF.

The gene calls are TRBV29-1 and TRBJ2-1; perhaps TRBD2 as D (6 bases). Germline CDR1 is SQVTM and CDR2 is ANQGSEA. V shed 3 bases and J shed 6 bases, with 12 bases lying between them. The CDR3 has 13 residues. The DNA for the CDR3 is TGCAGCGTTGATTTGGCGGGAATCAATGAGCAGTTCTTC. Translating it yields CSVDLAGINEQFF.

V gene TRBV3-1 (or the pseudogene TRBV3-2) combines with J gene TRBJ2-3; tentative D call: TRBD2 (6 bases). V was trimmed by 3 bases and J by 0 bases, leaving 10 bases between them. CDR1 and CDR2 (germline): LGHDT, YNNKEL (reference sequence). This CDR3 has 15 residues. CDR3: CASSHLGGSTDTQYF. The DNA of the CDR3 is TGTGCCAGCAGCCACCTGGGGGGTAGCACAGATACGCAGTATTTT.

This chain joins TRBV4-3 and TRBJ2-1, with 10 bases fitting TRBD2. The germline CDR1 and CDR2 sequences are LGHNA and YSLEER. CDR3 length: 17 amino acids. The V gene end was trimmed by 0 bases and the J gene end by 1 base; junction bases not matched to a gene: 3. CDR3 DNA sequence: TGCGCCAGCAGCCAAGAGGCTAGCGGGAGTTCCTACAATGAGCAGTTCTTC. It codes for CASSQEASGSSYNEQFF.

This chain uses TRBV14 with TRBJ2-1; 8 nucleotides line up with TRBD2. Unmatched junction bases numbered 10, after V lost 4 bases and J lost 8 bases. There are 15 residues in the CDR3. CDR1 and CDR2 (germline): SGHDN, FVKESK. CDR3 nucleotides: TGTGCCAGCAGCCCCCTAATTAGCGGGAAATATGAGCAGTTCTTC. Protein sequence: CASSPLISGKYEQFF.

This chain connects TRBV27 to TRBJ2-1; D unclear. CDR1 is MNHEY, CDR2 SMNVEV, per germline (reference sequence). Between the trimmed V and J ends, which lost 6 bases and 1 base, there was a span of 13 bases. The CDR3 length is 15 residues. CDR3 sequence: CASRTQGLSYNEQFF. CDR3 DNA: TGTGCCAGCAGGACTCAAGGCCTTTCCTACAATGAGCAGTTCTTC.

This chain joins TRBV28 and TRBJ2-1; 7 bases align to TRBD2. The CDR3 runs 14 residues. J gave up 10 bases and V 8 bases, and 14 bases lay outside the gene matches. Germline V gives CDR1 MDHEN, CDR2 SYDVKM. The CDR3 is CASGLGRAGAEQFF. CDR3 DNA: TGTGCCAGCGGCCTAGGACGGGCGGGAGCCGAGCAGTTCTTC.

V and J are TRBV5-1 and TRBJ1-2; D is perhaps TRBD1 (6 bases). V was trimmed by 0 bases and J by 3 bases, leaving 15 bases between them. The CDR3 length is 16 residues. Germline CDR1 is SGHRS and CDR2 is YFSETQ. The CDR3 bases are TGCGCCAGCAGCTTGGACTACAGGGACGAACACTATGGCTACACCTTC. Residues: CASSLDYRDEHYGYTF.

V usage is TRBV7-8 and J usage is TRBJ2-2; D not resolved. The CDR3 is made up of 15 amino acids. V dropped 4 bases and J dropped 7 bases, with 16 bases sitting between them. Germline V CDR1 and CDR2: SGHVS, FQNEAQ. The CDR3 DNA reads TGTGCCAGCAGCTCTCCAGACACCTTAGGCGGGGAGCTGTTTTTT. Translating it yields CASSSPDTLGGELFF.

This chain uses TRBV2 with TRBJ2-6; D may be TRBD1 (5 bases). With 8 bases removed from V and 2 bases from J, the gap between germline ends came to 16 bases. The germline V gene has CDR1 SNHLY and CDR2 FYNNEI. The CDR3 covers 16 residues. CDR3 in amino acids: CASEAGSQAGANVLTF. The DNA of the CDR3 is TGTGCCAGCGAAGCAGGGTCTCAGGCTGGGGCCAACGTCCTGACTTTC.

This sequence joins TRBV6-5 and TRBJ1-3; TRBD1 aligns across 9 bases. CDR1 and CDR2 (germline): MNHEY, SVGAGI. The V gene end was trimmed by 7 bases and the J gene end by 4 bases; junction bases not matched to a gene: 5. The CDR3 contains 14 residues. CDR3 region: CASIGTGFGNTIYF. CDR3 coding DNA: TGTGCCAGCATCGGGACAGGGTTCGGAAACACCATATATTTT.

The chain couples TRBV3-1 (or the pseudogene TRBV3-2) to TRBJ2-1, with D possibly matching TRBD2 (5 bases). Germline assignment: CDR1 LGHDT and CDR2 YNNKEL (reference sequence). The CDR3 extends over 17 amino acids. V was pared by 0 bases and J by 6 bases, with 18 bases between. CDR3 in DNA: TGTGCCAGCAGCCAAGATATCCCCCAGCTAGCCGCCAATGAGCAGTTCTTC. This sequence encodes CASSQDIPQLAANEQFF.

This chain uses TRBV2 with TRBJ2-7; 11 positions agree with TRBD1. V lost 2 bases, J lost 2 bases, and 5 bases stayed unmatched. The CDR3 sequence is 16 residues long. CDR1 and CDR2 from the germline V gene are SNHLY and FYNNEI. The CDR3 coding sequence is TGTGCCAGCAGTGAAATAGGGACAGGGGGTACCTACGAGCAGTACTTC. It specifies CASSEIGTGGTYEQYF. The variable domain in full, with the rest retrieved from reference TRBV2 and TRBJ2-7, is EPEVTQTPSHQVTQMGQEVILRCVPISNHLYFYWYRQILGQKVEFLVSFYNNEISEKSEIFDDQFSVERPDGSNFTLKIRSTKLEDSAMYFCASSEIGTGGTYEQYFGPGTRLTVT.

The chain uses TRBV7-2 and TRBJ2-1; D is ambiguous. Germline V gene sequence: CDR1 SGHTA, CDR2 FQGNSA. Trimming stripped 4 bases from V and 12 bases from J, with 16 bases between. CDR3 length: 13 amino acids. The CDR3 bases are TGTGCCAGCAGCTCGACACCGCAGAGCTGGCAGTTCTTC. Translated, it gives CASSSTPQSWQFF. The whole variable domain, remainder taken from reference TRBV7-2 and TRBJ2-1, is GAGVSQSPSNKVTEKGKDVELRCDPISGHTALYWYRQSLGQGLEFLIYFQGNSAPDKSGLPSDRFSAERTGGSVSTLTIQRTQQEDSAVYLCASSSTPQSWQFFGPGTRLTVL.

CDR3 sequence reads: CASLWTGTGVVIQYF. The DNA for the CDR3 is TGCGCCAGCTTGTGGACCGGGACAGGGGTAGTCATTCAGTACTTC. This chain joins TRBV23-1 and TRBJ2-4, with 10 bases aligning to TRBD1. TRBV23-1 is noted as an ORF with a role that remains uncertain. CDR3 length equals 15 residues. J lost 9 bases, V lost 8 bases, and 13 bases had no gene match.